Listed below are T cell receptor beta chains from one sample, sequenced in a study of CD8 T cells in Susac syndrome. TCRdb fed the immunoSEQ multiplex PCR reads into MiXCR, producing one record per CDR3 protein. Among 170,000 or so distinct CDR3 sequences listed, around 94% were seen once. The sequenced sample consisted of CD4+ T cells from PBMCs. Receptors originate from a human donor with Susac syndrome. Both conserved end residues are part of each CDR3. The D gene is left open where the match is weak. Size values are once, few and many counts, or a class for expanded clones, and some rows have none.

cdr3_length,j_call,clone_size,v_call,d_call,cdr3_aa,cdr3_nt
15,TRBJ1-5,-,TRBV11-3,TRBD1,CASLSRTGWNQPQHF,TGTGCCAGCCTGAGCCGGACAGGGTGGAATCAGCCCCAGCATTTT
15,TRBJ2-1,once,TRBV20-1,TRBD2,CSAPTLAGVGNEQFF,TGCAGTGCTCCTACCCTAGCGGGAGTAGGCAATGAGCAGTTCTTC
15,TRBJ2-5,-,TRBV18,TRBD2,CASSPYAGVEETQYF,TGTGCCAGCTCACCTTATGCGGGAGTGGAGGAGACCCAGTACTTC
15,TRBJ1-3,-,TRBV5-1,TRBD1,CASSLEGAGGNTIYF,TGCGCCAGCAGCTTGGAGGGGGCAGGGGGAAACACCATATATTTT
12,TRBJ2-7,-,TRBV28,-,CASSSPNREQYF,TGTGCCAGCAGTTCTCCCAATCGCGAGCAGTACTTC
17,TRBJ2-3,-,TRBV12-5,-,CASGLVLGREWTDTQYF,TGTGCTAGTGGTTTGGTACTGGGGCGGGAATGGACAGATACGCAGTATTTT
15,TRBJ2-7,-,TRBV12-3/TRBV12-4,TRBD1,CASSLTGQGSYEQYF,TGTGCCAGCAGTTTAACGGGACAGGGCTCCTACGAGCAGTACTTC
13,TRBJ1-2,-,TRBV5-6,-,CASSSRSDYGYTF,TGTGCCAGCAGCTCTCGTAGCGACTATGGCTACACCTTC
13,TRBJ1-1,-,TRBV12-3/TRBV12-4,-,CASSGGDGLMAFF,TGTGCCAGCAGCGGGGGAGACGGTCTGATGGCTTTCTTT
15,TRBJ2-1,few,TRBV6-5,TRBD2,CASSYSLAGGNEQFF,TGTGCCAGCAGTTACTCACTAGCGGGGGGCAATGAGCAGTTCTTC
14,TRBJ2-7,-,TRBV20-1,-,CSAPGRQGSYEQYF,TGCAGTGCTCCCGGGCGGCAGGGGTCCTACGAGCAGTACTTC
12,TRBJ2-7,-,TRBV20-1,-,CSASGSTYEQYF,TGCAGTGCTAGCGGGAGCACCTACGAGCAGTACTTC
14,TRBJ1-5,-,TRBV12-3/TRBV12-4,-,CASSSRTRDQPQHF,TGTGCCAGCAGTTCTAGGACCCGCGATCAGCCCCAGCATTTT
15,TRBJ2-4,-,TRBV20-1,TRBD1,CSASPGTGNVYIQYF,TGCAGTGCTAGTCCCGGGACAGGGAACGTGTACATTCAGTACTTC
19,TRBJ2-6,-,TRBV5-1,TRBD1,CASSSFGGQGSSGANVLTF,TGCGCCAGCAGCTCCTTTGGGGGACAGGGCAGCTCTGGGGCCAACGTCCTGACTTTC
12,TRBJ2-5,-,TRBV30,-,CAWSLEGETQYF,TGTGCCTGGTCCCTAGAGGGGGAGACCCAGTACTTC
13,TRBJ2-7,-,TRBV6-5,-,CASSYRVGYEQYF,TGTGCCAGCAGTTACAGGGTCGGCTACGAGCAGTACTTC
12,TRBJ2-7,-,TRBV19,-,CASSIKGYEQYF,TGTGCCAGTAGTATAAAGGGCTACGAGCAGTACTTC
19,TRBJ1-5,-,TRBV6-5,-,CASSYSGSRRTYSNQPQHF,TGTGCCAGCAGTTACTCGGGCTCCCGAAGGACCTATAGCAATCAGCCCCAGCATTTT
13,TRBJ2-7,-,TRBV6-6,-,CASSSLYGNEQYF,TGTGCCAGCAGTTCTCTATATGGGAACGAGCAGTACTTC
14,TRBJ1-4,-,TRBV12-3/TRBV12-4,-,CASSRGTLGEKLFF,TGTGCCAGCAGTCGGGGGACACTAGGGGAAAAACTGTTTTTT
16,TRBJ2-7,-,TRBV19,TRBD2,CASSPYPSGGSYEQYF,TGTGCCAGTAGTCCCTACCCTAGCGGGGGCTCCTACGAGCAGTACTTC
14,TRBJ2-5,-,TRBV20-1,TRBD2,CSASLASGAETQYF,TGCAGTGCTAGTTTAGCTAGCGGGGCAGAGACCCAGTACTTC
16,TRBJ2-2,-,TRBV3-1,TRBD1,CASSQPGQVATGELFF,TGTGCCAGCAGCCAACCGGGACAGGTGGCCACCGGGGAGCTGTTTTTT
16,TRBJ2-3,-,TRBV18,TRBD1,CASSPGQGLETDTQYF,TGTGCCAGCTCACCCGGACAGGGTCTTGAAACAGATACGCAGTATTTT
15,TRBJ1-5,-,TRBV6-2/TRBV6-3,TRBD1,CASSTDRAPDQPQHF,TGTGCCAGCAGTACGGACAGGGCACCGGATCAGCCCCAGCATTTT
16,TRBJ2-1,-,TRBV20-1,-,CSARGLSRGGGYEQFF,TGCAGTGCTAGAGGTCTTTCCAGGGGCGGAGGGTATGAGCAGTTCTTC
14,TRBJ1-1,-,TRBV5-1,-,CASSLLTMGTEAFF,TGCGCCAGCAGCTTGCTCACGATGGGCACTGAAGCTTTCTTT
12,TRBJ2-7,-,TRBV2,-,CASTVSSYEQYF,TGTGCCAGCACCGTAAGCTCCTACGAGCAGTACTTC
19,TRBJ2-4,-,TRBV21-1,-,CASLLSPTGGYQAKNIQYF,TGTGCCAGTCTTCTTTCCCCGACAGGGGGATACCAAGCCAAAAACATTCAGTACTTC
15,TRBJ2-1,-,TRBV3-1,-,CASSQGPYNTNEQFF,TGTGCCAGCAGCCAAGGGCCTTATAACACCAATGAGCAGTTCTTC
15,TRBJ1-1,few,TRBV5-1,-,CASSLEGTVNTEAFF,TGCGCCAGCAGCTTGGAAGGGACGGTGAACACTGAAGCTTTCTTT
15,TRBJ1-4,-,TRBV5-6,TRBD1,CASSPDRGEDEKLFF,TGTGCCAGCAGCCCCGACAGGGGAGAAGATGAAAAACTGTTTTTT
13,TRBJ2-2,-,TRBV7-2,-,CASSLGGNGELFF,TGTGCCAGCAGCTTAGGGGGAAACGGGGAGCTGTTTTTT
18,TRBJ2-5,-,TRBV5-6,TRBD2,CASSFSLRGGGPRETQYF,TGTGCCAGCAGCTTCAGCCTTCGGGGGGGAGGGCCGAGGGAGACCCAGTACTTC
15,TRBJ2-7,-,TRBV6-6,TRBD2,CASSYSASGRYEQYF,TGTGCCAGCAGTTACTCGGCTAGCGGCCGCTACGAGCAGTACTTC
13,TRBJ2-3,-,TRBV23-1,TRBD2,CVPGRDGTDTQYF,TGCGTCCCGGGGAGGGATGGCACAGATACGCAGTATTTT
14,TRBJ1-5,-,TRBV4-1,TRBD1,CASSQVSGGQPQHF,TGCGCCAGCAGCCAAGTGTCAGGGGGTCAGCCCCAGCATTTT
14,TRBJ1-5,-,TRBV4-1,-,CASSQDRNPQPQHF,TGCGCCAGCAGCCAAGACAGGAACCCTCAGCCCCAGCATTTT
14,TRBJ2-7,-,TRBV3-1,-,CASSQGLGPYEQYF,TGTGCCAGCAGCCAAGGCCTAGGACCCTACGAGCAGTACTTC
17,TRBJ1-5,-,TRBV20-1,-,CSAMRPLGVISNQPQHF,TGCAGTGCCATGCGGCCTCTCGGGGTGATTAGCAATCAGCCCCAGCATTTT
12,TRBJ2-3,-,TRBV29-1,-,CSVEEHTDTQYF,TGCAGCGTTGAGGAGCACACAGATACGCAGTATTTT
13,TRBJ2-4,-,TRBV20-1,-,CSAGTIAKNIQYF,TGCAGTGCTGGGACCATAGCCAAAAACATTCAGTACTTC
12,TRBJ2-7,-,TRBV20-1,-,CSCRQSGYEQYF,TGCAGTTGCCGTCAGTCCGGCTACGAGCAGTACTTC
18,TRBJ1-2,-,TRBV12-3/TRBV12-4,-,CASSFRSWFGSASYGYTF,TGTGCCAGCAGTTTTAGGTCCTGGTTTGGCAGCGCGAGCTATGGCTACACCTTC
15,TRBJ1-2,-,TRBV6-1,TRBD1,CASSERPRTGYGYTF,TGTGCCAGCAGTGAACGCCCGCGGACAGGCTATGGCTACACCTTC
14,TRBJ2-4,-,TRBV28,TRBD1,CASSQGGSGNIQYF,TGTGCCAGCAGTCAAGGGGGCTCGGGAAACATTCAGTACTTC
14,TRBJ1-5,-,TRBV12-3/TRBV12-4,-,CASSRAGVNQPQHF,TGTGCCAGCAGTAGGGCAGGCGTCAATCAGCCCCAGCATTTT
18,TRBJ2-6,once,TRBV5-1,TRBD1,CASSGPGQGGAGANVLTF,TGCGCCAGCAGCGGACCGGGACAGGGAGGCGCTGGGGCCAACGTCCTGACTTTC
13,TRBJ2-1,-,TRBV3-1,-,CASSRAAGDEQFF,TGTGCCAGCAGCAGAGCAGCGGGTGATGAGCAGTTCTTC
12,TRBJ1-1,-,TRBV12-3/TRBV12-4,-,CASSLATYEAFF,TGTGCCAGCAGTTTAGCAACATATGAAGCTTTCTTT
13,TRBJ1-6,-,TRBV30,TRBD1,CAWGQALASPLHF,TGTGCCTGGGGACAGGCTCTCGCTTCACCCCTCCACTTT